A selection of T cell receptor beta chains follows, all from one sample in a study of memory CD4+ T cells and cytomegalovirus serostatus. Using immunoSEQ multiplex PCR, the repertoire was profiled, and TCRdb retains in-frame clones only, with some absent. The data hold roughly 67,000 clones, with roughly 76% observed a single time. The specimen sequenced was memory CD4+ T cells from blood. The receptor set was obtained from an adult in good health and CMV-seropositive. The conserved cysteine and the conserved F or W are not part of the CDR3 here.

TRBJ2-3,TRBV14,ASSLGLAGGISTDTQY
TRBJ2-2,TRBV4-1,ASSQGLAGFTGELF
TRBJ2-7,TRBV11-2,ASRGLAGGREQY
TRBJ2-5,TRBV5-1,ASSSSANREETQY
TRBJ2-7,TRBV7-8,ASSPRTGTSGRGEQY
TRBJ2-5,TRBV19,ASSRDRGERTQY
TRBJ2-2,TRBV7-3,ASSLWNTGELF
TRBJ2-7,TRBV18,ASSLGTVRTYEQY
TRBJ1-2,TRBV30,AWTLSLTANYGYT
TRBJ1-4,TRBV6-1,ASSRQENEKLF
TRBJ2-7,TRBV7-2,ASSPGLAGGPEQY
TRBJ1-2,TRBV6-1,ASSPGRIYGYT
TRBJ1-5,TRBV28,ASSFTSGYNQPQH
TRBJ2-7,TRBV6-5,ASRYGTYEQY
TRBJ1-2,TRBV5-6,ASSFFSHGYT
TRBJ1-1,TRBV6-1,ATDRDNTEAF
TRBJ1-2,TRBV9,ASSVDLDRRGYT
TRBJ1-4,TRBV18,ASSEGQTNEKLF
TRBJ2-5,TRBV19,ASSSLSGWTGKQETQY
TRBJ1-2,TRBV2,ASSEILGSYGYT
TRBJ2-2,TRBV7-9,ASSPGHWGKNTGELF
TRBJ1-1,TRBV29-1,SVESGTEAF
TRBJ1-4,TRBV2,ASSDRDGGEKLF
TRBJ2-1,TRBV4-1,ASSHGPTYSASSNEQF
TRBJ1-4,TRBV19,ASSIYRTVGNEKLF
TRBJ2-7,TRBV10-3,AISTSGTGGSEQY
TRBJ2-3,TRBV5-1,ASSLEDRDTDTQY
TRBJ1-1,TRBV10-2,ASSESGGASNTEAF
TRBJ1-2,TRBV5-4,ASSSTTGGDYGYT
TRBJ1-4,TRBV29-1,SVEKGAGLF
TRBJ2-3,TRBV7-3,ASSLQGLGTSTDTQY
TRBJ1-2,TRBV29-1,SVESGGGYGYT
TRBJ2-5,TRBV11-2,ASSLAGQPLETQY
TRBJ1-4,TRBV4-2,ASSQDLQGEKLF
TRBJ2-1,TRBV5-1,ASSSQGNEQF
TRBJ1-2,TRBV20-1,SAKNSYGYT
TRBJ1-2,TRBV28,ASSLTGGWDGYT
TRBJ1-4,TRBV30,AWGGSFGEKLF
TRBJ2-5,TRBV7-3,ASSLGDGGARETQY
TRBJ2-2,TRBV5-1,ASSPRPPTEAGELF
TRBJ2-3,TRBV4-3,ASSMRERTDTQY
TRBJ1-1,TRBV11-2,ASSSQGTWGWRDTEAF
TRBJ1-6,TRBV6-5,ASSLSRDRNSPLH
TRBJ1-6,TRBV2,ASTFTGINNSPLH
TRBJ2-3,TRBV19,ASRVPGLAGGPAADTQY